This T cell receptor beta chain came from a study of identical twins. Whole-study results and caveats: It was cross-sectional statistical analysis, not following the same donors, that the conclusions relied on. Within twin pairs, the out-of-frame alpha sequences they shared showed excess low generation probability.

Unique molecular identifiers were present on the cDNA, which also gained a universal primer site by template switching. TCRdb passed the 5' RACE reads through MiXCR, listing each CDR3 protein once. The sample contains 750,000 to 950,000 distinct CDR3 sequences, 12% of which appear only once. This clonotype was detected ten times or more. The antigen remains undetermined. Germline-derived CDR1 and CDR2 are MDHEN and SYDVKM. The V end lost 6 bases, the J end lost 4 bases, and 10 bases lay between the germline ends. This CDR3 is built from 12 residues. In addition, the sample was reused for a study of yellow fever vaccine responses in identical twins. As that report states: After vaccination, twins' T cell response reportedly seemed partly convergent, partly personalized.

This receptor was identified in a woman aged 18-29 years in good health. J is TRBJ2-7 and V is TRBV28; the D gene is possibly TRBD2 (6 bases). The sample consisted of PBMCs. The CDR3 reads CASSRGFYEQYV. CDR3 coding DNA: TGTGCCAGCAGCCGGGGGTTTTACGAGCAGTACGTC.